Described below is a single TCR beta chain sequence and its context. The antigen is unknown. All CD3G-deficient patients showed autoimmunity, more severe in two. This entry comes from a study of regulatory T cells. Notes on the study in general: Hydrophobic residues at CDR3 positions 6 and 7 were enriched in conventional CD4+ T cells of CD3G-deficient patients.

The primer mix had 52 TRBV and 13 TRBJ primers. Using immunoSEQ multiplex PCR, the repertoire was profiled, and TCRdb retains in-frame clones only, with some absent. The table records tens of thousands of clones, 85% to 95% of them present only once. Germline lookup yields CDR1 MDHEN and CDR2 SYDVKM. CDR3 length: 13 amino acids. Trimming left V 6 bases short and J 4 bases short, with 13 bases between. The chain joins TRBV28 to TRBJ2-7; D may match TRBD1 or TRBD2 (5 bases each). This receptor was taken from a child under 10 years old with CD3G deficiency. Material: conventional CD4+ T cells sorted from blood. The CDR3 loop reads CASSGPEGYEQYF. DNA for the CDR3: TGTGCCAGCAGCGGCCCCGAGGGGTACGAGCAGTACTTC. Full variable domain (missing parts from reference TRBV28 and TRBJ2-7): DVKVTQSSRYLVKRTGEKVFLECVQDMDHENMFWYRQDPGLGLRLIYFSYDVKMKEKGDIPEGYSVSREKKERFSLILESASTNQTSMYLCASSGPEGYEQYFGPGTRLTVT.